This T cell receptor beta chain was recorded in a study of CD8+ T cells in alopecia areata. Overall study context: Tofacitinib treatment spanned 6 to 18 months, with 6 months off drug afterward.

V gave up 7 bases and J gave up 8 bases, with 27 bases separating them. Germline V gene data show CDR1 as GTSNPN and CDR2 as SVGIG (reference sequence). This CDR3 contains 16 residues. After isolation, RNA underwent reverse transcription to generate cDNA as the sequencing template. Generated by immunoSEQ multiplex PCR, the TCRdb table keeps only in-frame clones and is missing some. This sample carries roughly 65,000 clones, more than 40% of them seen once, and the ten largest clones take about a sixth. Individuals with alopecia areata gave both lesional scalp punch biopsies and peripheral blood for collection.

Sequenced here: CD8+ T cells sorted from blood, sampled at week 0. The receptor comes from a human donor with alopecia areata. The chain is built from TRBV30 and TRBJ2-1; no definite D call. DNA for the CDR3: TGTGCCTCCCCCCCGAATCGGGTAGGTGCCAACGATGAGCAGTTCTTC. Translating it yields CASPPNRVGANDEQFF.